This TCR beta chain was captured in a study of CD8+ T cells in alopecia areata. Extracted RNA was reverse transcribed, and the resulting cDNA served as sequencing template. Assay used: immunoSEQ multiplex PCR; TCRdb lists only in-frame clones, some missing. The data show roughly 120,000 clones, approximately 53% seen once. Trimming took 0 bases from V and 0 from J, leaving 16 bases between them. The CDR3 is 18 residues long. Germline V gene lookup returns CDR1 LNHNV and CDR2 YYDKDF (reference sequence). Stated treatment: oral pan-JAK inhibitor, 5-10 mg twice daily. A few counts support this clone. The input for sequencing was CD4+ T cells sorted from blood, taken at week 4, from a patient treated with tofacitinib. The origin of this receptor is a human donor with alopecia areata. V gene TRBV15 combines with J gene TRBJ2-3; no reliable D call. CDR3 sequence: CATSRDWRPQPSTDTQYF. CDR3 DNA: TGTGCCACCAGCAGAGATTGGCGGCCACAACCTAGCACAGATACGCAGTATTTT.